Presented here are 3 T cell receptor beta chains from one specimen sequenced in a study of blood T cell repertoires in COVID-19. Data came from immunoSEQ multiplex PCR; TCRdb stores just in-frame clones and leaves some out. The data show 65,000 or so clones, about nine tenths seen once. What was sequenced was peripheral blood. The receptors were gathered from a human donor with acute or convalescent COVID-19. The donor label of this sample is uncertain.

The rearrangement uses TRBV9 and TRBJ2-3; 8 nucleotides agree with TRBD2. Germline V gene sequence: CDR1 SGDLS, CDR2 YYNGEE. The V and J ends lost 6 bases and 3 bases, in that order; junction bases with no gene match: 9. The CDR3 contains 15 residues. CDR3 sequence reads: CASTEREWPTDTQYF. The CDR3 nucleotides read TGTGCCAGCACCGAGCGGGAGTGGCCGACAGATACGCAGTATTTT.

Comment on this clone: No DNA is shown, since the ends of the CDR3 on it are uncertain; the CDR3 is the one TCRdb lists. This CDR3 reads CASSVGEGILFF. The chain has TRBV7-9 and TRBJ2-1; the listed D gene, TRBD2, was not tested against the DNA. Looked up from germline, CDR1 is SEHNR and CDR2 is FQNEAQ (reference sequence). The CDR3 contains 12 residues when both ends are counted.

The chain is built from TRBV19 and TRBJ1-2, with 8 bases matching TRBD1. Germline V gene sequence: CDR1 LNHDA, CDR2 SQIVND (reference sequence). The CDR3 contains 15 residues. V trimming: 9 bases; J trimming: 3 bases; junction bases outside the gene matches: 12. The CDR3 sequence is CASRKGQGAYYGYTF. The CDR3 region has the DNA TGTGCCAGCCGTAAGGGGCAGGGGGCTTACTATGGCTACACCTTC.